The 30 T cell receptor beta chains in this list originate from one sample, sequenced in a study of post-analysis software for immune sequencing data. Regarding the study as a whole: Among roughly five TRBV segments more frequent in patients than controls were TRBV5-6, TRBV5-1 and TRBV20-1.

Built from TCR beta cDNA, the libraries had unique molecular identifiers in them. One entry per CDR3 protein, called by TCRdb with MiXCR from the PCR reads. The sample includes fewer than 850,000 distinct CDR3 sequences, around 42% of them seen just once. Antigens for these TCRs are unknown. Sequenced: blood. The receptors originated from a girl aged 5-17 years with multiple sclerosis.

The chain has TRBV28 and TRBJ1-5; tentatively, D is TRBD1 (6 bases). V was trimmed by 6 bases and J by 4 bases, leaving 13 bases between them. The germline gives CDR1 MDHEN, CDR2 SYDVKM. The CDR3 is made up of 14 amino acids. The CDR3: CASRLGHPNQPQHF. CDR3 coding DNA: TGTGCCAGCAGACTGGGACACCCAAATCAGCCCCAGCATTTT.

The chain carries TRBV9 and TRBJ2-7; D gene ambiguous. CDR1 is SGDLS, CDR2 YYNGEE, per germline. This CDR3 has 14 residues. V lost 2 bases to trimming and J lost 3 bases, with 12 bases between them. The CDR3 spells CASSVGPEIYEQYF. The CDR3 region has the DNA TGTGCCAGCAGCGTCGGGCCCGAGATCTACGAGCAGTACTTC.

This clonotype was seen only a few times. The chain joins TRBV19 to TRBJ1-2; 8 bases match TRBD1. Germline CDR1 reads LNHDA; CDR2 reads SQIVND (reference sequence). CDR3 length: 11 amino acids. V dropped 8 bases and J dropped 8; count of bases not matched to a gene: 4. In DNA form, the CDR3 reads TGTGCCAGTGAGGACAGGGCAGGCTACACCTTC. Translated: CASEDRAGYTF.

The CDR3 DNA sequence: TGTGCCAGCAGCCAAGCCGGGACTAGCGCCTACGGGGGGCAGTTCTTC. This translates into CASSQAGTSAYGGQFF. This chain joins TRBV4-2 and TRBJ2-1; 10 bases line up with TRBD2. The CDR3 covers 16 residues. With 1 base clipped from V and 12 bases from J, the junction kept 12 bases outside the gene matches. Germline lookup yields CDR1 LGHNA and CDR2 YNFKEQ.

This clonotype was seen once. This rearrangement joins TRBV29-1 to TRBJ2-1, with 8 bases matching TRBD2. In germline, CDR1 is SQVTM, CDR2 ANQGSEA. The CDR3 has 15 residues. V shed 5 bases and J 8 bases; nucleotides not matched to a gene: 14. The CDR3 region has the DNA TGCAGCGTTCCCCCCCCGGGACTAGATTGGTATGAGCAGTTCTTC. Translated, it gives CSVPPPGLDWYEQFF.

The chain links TRBV6-2 or TRBV6-3 to TRBJ2-7, with 9 bases fitting TRBD2. The CDR3 sequence is 14 residues long. Germline CDR1 is MNHEY and CDR2 is SVGEGT. After removal of 6 bases from V and 0 bases from J, the junction contained 3 bases not matched to a gene. The DNA for the CDR3 is TGTGCCAGCAGCTGGGGACTAGCCTCCTACGAGCAGTACTTC. Translation: CASSWGLASYEQYF.

The rearrangement uses TRBV11-2 and TRBJ2-5; D is undetermined. The V gene lost 8 bases and the J gene lost 5 bases, with 9 bases spanning the gap. The CDR3 runs 11 residues. Germline CDR1 is SGHAT and CDR2 is FQNNGV. This CDR3 is CASELGETQYF. The CDR3 bases are TGTGCCAGCGAACTTGGCGAGACCCAGTACTTC.

This sequence joins TRBV5-1 and TRBJ1-4, with TRBD1 matching 8 bases. The J segment lost 7 bases and the V segment lost 0 bases, leaving 5 bases of the junction unmatched. The CDR3 is made up of 15 amino acids. Germline CDR1 and CDR2: SGHRS and YFSETQ. The CDR3 loop is CASSLVAGGREKLFF. DNA for the CDR3: TGCGCCAGCAGCTTGGTGGCAGGGGGCCGTGAAAAACTGTTTTTT.

The chain combines TRBV11-3 with TRBJ2-5; the D call may be TRBD1 or TRBD2 (5 bases each). Trimming cost V 0 bases and J 2 bases, with 10 bases left between them. Looked up from germline, CDR1 is SGHNT and CDR2 is YENEEA. This CDR3 spans 15 amino acids. CDR3 loop: CASSLDGTVQETQYF. The CDR3 bases are TGTGCCAGCAGCTTAGACGGGACCGTACAAGAGACCCAGTACTTC.

Only a few counts were recorded for this clonotype. The V and J genes are TRBV29-1 and TRBJ2-1; 10 bases are a match to TRBD2. CDR3 size: 15 residues. V gave up 3 bases and J gave up 5 bases; unmatched junction bases: 7. Per the germline V gene, CDR1 is SQVTM and CDR2 is ANQGSEA. CDR3 bases: TGCAGCGTTGACACTAGCGGGATTCGTAACAATGAGCAGTTCTTC. Amino acid sequence: CSVDTSGIRNNEQFF.

The chain recombines TRBV6-2 or TRBV6-3 with TRBJ1-2; TRBD1 might be the D (5 bases). Germline V gives CDR1 MNHEY, CDR2 SVGEGT. This CDR3 has 13 residues. V was trimmed by 7 bases and J by 4 bases, leaving 13 bases between them. The CDR3 here is CASNLDSLYGYTF. The CDR3 bases are TGTGCCAGCAACCTTGACAGTCTCTATGGCTACACCTTC.

This chain uses TRBV5-1 with TRBJ2-5; a weak D match, TRBD2 (5 bases). Germline V lookup: CDR1 SGHRS, CDR2 YFSETQ. The ends were cut back, 4 bases at V and 0 bases at J, with 7 bases in the middle. CDR3 size: 13 residues. CDR3 residues: CASSAEDQETQYF. The CDR3 coding sequence is TGCGCCAGCAGCGCGGAGGACCAAGAGACCCAGTACTTC.

This clonotype came up many times. The chain links TRBV20-1 to TRBJ1-2; D call uncertain. This CDR3 is built from 13 residues. Trimming removed 6 bases from V and 7 bases from J, with 18 bases in between. Germline V lookup: CDR1 DFQATT, CDR2 SNEGSKA (reference sequence). The CDR3 bases are TGCAGTGCCTACGAATCCTATTTGGGTGGCTACACCTTC. Translated: CSAYESYLGGYTF.

The genes are TRBV20-1 and TRBJ1-2, with TRBD1 as a possible D gene (6 bases). CDR1 is DFQATT and CDR2 is SNEGSKA in the germline V gene (reference sequence). CDR3 size: 13 residues. V was shortened by 0 bases and J by 8 bases, with 13 bases between the two germline ends. CDR3 protein: CSAREGGGWGYTF. The CDR3 region has the DNA TGCAGTGCTAGAGAGGGCGGGGGCTGGGGCTACACCTTC.

This clonotype was seen only a few times. The chain joins TRBV5-1 to TRBJ2-5, with 10 positions matching TRBD1. This CDR3 has 15 amino acids. CDR1 SGHRS and CDR2 YFSETQ come from the germline V gene. Germline trimming cut 4 bases from V and 2 bases from J; bases unmatched to any gene: 5. CDR3: CASSAGQGGQETQYF. CDR3 sequence (DNA): TGCGCCAGCAGCGCCGGACAGGGGGGGCAAGAGACCCAGTACTTC.

The V and J genes are TRBV11-3 and TRBJ2-5; tentative D call: TRBD2 (6 bases). Per the germline V gene, CDR1 is SGHNT and CDR2 is YENEEA. V lost 3 bases and J lost 4, with 15 bases in between. This CDR3 comprises 15 residues. DNA of the CDR3: TGTGCCAGCAGCTTGCGGCAGGGAGGTGGAGAGACCCAGTACTTC. Translated, it gives CASSLRQGGGETQYF. Combining the CDR3 with reference TRBV11-3 and TRBJ2-5 gives the whole variable domain EAGVVQSPRYKIIEKKQPVAFWCNPISGHNTLYWYLQNLGQGPELLIRYENEEAVDDSQLPKDRFSAERLKGVDSTLKIQPAELGDSAVYLCASSLRQGGGETQYFGPGTRLLVL.

The chain joins TRBV9 to TRBJ2-1, with D perhaps TRBD1 (6 bases). CDR3 length: 13 residues. The germline CDR1 and CDR2 sequences are SGDLS and YYNGEE. V was shortened by 3 bases and J by 7 bases, with 11 bases between the two germline ends. The CDR3 region is CASSGNRVNEQFF. CDR3 DNA: TGTGCCAGCAGCGGTAACAGGGTTAATGAGCAGTTCTTC.

This clonotype occurred once. The chain uses TRBV20-1 and TRBJ1-5, with TRBD1 as a possible D gene (5 bases). Trimming took off 0 bases at V and 5 bases at J, with 11 bases between the two ends. Germline V gene lookup returns CDR1 DFQATT and CDR2 SNEGSKA (reference sequence). The length of the CDR3 is 14 residues. CDR3 sequence reads: CSAREDSPHQPQHF. The CDR3 DNA follows: TGCAGTGCTAGAGAAGACAGCCCTCATCAGCCCCAGCATTTT.

This chain joins TRBV7-9 and TRBJ2-1, with D tentatively TRBD2 (6 bases). The CDR3 runs to 17 residues. Germline CDR1 SEHNR, CDR2 FQNEAQ (reference sequence). V lost 3 bases and J lost 2, with 17 bases in between. CDR3 in amino acids: CASSLAGREQTYNEQFF. CDR3 DNA: TGTGCCAGCAGCTTGGCAGGACGGGAGCAAACCTACAATGAGCAGTTCTTC.

Many counts were recorded for this clonotype. The chain is built from TRBV29-1 and TRBJ2-5; D unclear. This CDR3 is built from 13 residues. The ends were cut back, 7 bases at V and 2 bases at J, with 14 bases in the middle. The V gene's germline CDR1 is SQVTM and CDR2 ANQGSEA. Written as DNA, the CDR3 is TGCAGCGCCGCGGAGAGCGAACAAGAGACCCAGTACTTC. Protein sequence: CSAAESEQETQYF.

This clonotype showed up just a few times. This sequence joins TRBV27 and TRBJ2-6, with D unclear. The germline V and J ends were trimmed by 3 bases and 0 bases, with 9 bases remaining between them. Per the germline V gene, CDR1 is MNHEY and CDR2 is SMNVEV (reference sequence). There are 16 residues in the CDR3. The DNA of the CDR3 is TGTGCCAGCAGTTTGCCCCACCTCTCTGGGGCCAACGTCCTGACTTTC. Amino acids: CASSLPHLSGANVLTF.

V and J are TRBV11-2 and TRBJ2-7; 11 nucleotides line up with TRBD2. CDR1 and CDR2 (germline): SGHAT, FQNNGV. The CDR3 loop spans 21 amino acids. V was pared by 5 bases and J by 1 base, with 22 bases of the junction left unmatched. The CDR3 coding sequence is TGTGCCAGCAGCCGGGGACTAGCGGCGTCGGTTGAGAACGTAGGGTCCTACGAGCAGTACTTC. Its protein product is CASSRGLAASVENVGSYEQYF.

This clonotype was observed a few times. The DNA for the CDR3 is TGTGCCAGCAGCTCCAAGGGGGATTACTACAATGAGCAGTTCTTC. Encoded protein: CASSSKGDYYNEQFF. The chain is built from TRBV12-3 or TRBV12-4 and TRBJ2-1; D is possibly TRBD1 (6 bases). CDR3 length equals 15 residues. V was shortened by 6 bases and J by 3 bases, with 15 bases between the two germline ends.

The CDR3 loop reads CAISESSTANTEAFF. The CDR3 DNA reads as TGTGCCATCAGTGAGTCTTCGACGGCAAACACTGAAGCTTTCTTT. The chain joins TRBV10-3 to TRBJ1-1; no clear D gene. V shed 0 bases and J shed 2 bases, with 10 bases lying between them. CDR1 is ENHRY, CDR2 SYGVKD, per germline. CDR3 length: 15 residues.

This clonotype has more than one count but fewer than ten. J is TRBJ2-5 and V is TRBV24-1; unclear D gene. CDR1 is KGHDR and CDR2 is SFDVKD in the germline V gene. The CDR3 is made up of 13 amino acids. Trimming cost V 3 bases and J 5 bases, with 9 bases left between them. The CDR3 sequence is CATSDNGRETQYF. Written as DNA, the CDR3 is TGTGCCACCAGTGATAACGGGCGGGAGACCCAGTACTTC.

This clonotype was counted between two and nine times. This chain links TRBV20-1 with TRBJ2-1; TRBD1 agrees at 9 bases. The CDR3 is made up of 14 amino acids. V lost 5 bases and J lost 8; bases outside the gene matches: 10. Germline assignment: CDR1 DFQATT and CDR2 SNEGSKA (reference sequence). The CDR3: CSAVGTGSIHEQFF. CDR3 nucleotide sequence: TGCAGTGCTGTCGGGACAGGGTCCATTCATGAGCAGTTCTTC.

This clonotype appeared a few times. The V and J genes are TRBV6-1 and TRBJ2-1; 7 nucleotides align to TRBD1. The length of the CDR3 is 12 residues. Unmatched junction bases numbered 5, after V lost 7 bases and J lost 8 bases. The germline CDR1 and CDR2 sequences are MNHNS and SASEGT. CDR3 bases: TGTGCCAGCACCAGGCAGGGGGATGAGCAGTTCTTC. Its translation: CASTRQGDEQFF.

The chain links TRBV12-3 or TRBV12-4 to TRBJ2-4, with D unresolved. The CDR3 totals 13 residues. V was cut by 2 bases and J by 7 bases, with 9 bases left in between. In DNA form, the CDR3 reads TGTGCCAGCAGTTTACAGGTGGTGAACATTCAGTACTTC. Protein: CASSLQVVNIQYF.

This clonotype was counted a few times. The rearrangement links TRBV3-1 to TRBJ2-7; 8 bases line up with TRBD2. Trimming cost V 2 bases and J 0 bases; bases outside gene matches: 6. Germline CDR1 and CDR2: LGHDT and YNNKEL (reference sequence). The CDR3 consists of 16 residues. CDR3 coding DNA: TGTGCCAGCAGCCAACTAGCGGGCGAGAGCTCCTACGAGCAGTACTTC. This codes for CASSQLAGESSYEQYF.

This chain uses TRBV27 with TRBJ1-4; 8 bases are a match to TRBD1. Looked up from germline, CDR1 is MNHEY and CDR2 is SMNVEV (reference sequence). Trimming at V came to 5 bases and at J to 8 bases, leaving 7 bases not matched to a gene. CDR3 length: 14 amino acids. The CDR3 DNA reads as TGTGCCAGCAGTCCCTACAGGGGGAGCGAAAAACTGTTTTTT. Its translation: CASSPYRGSEKLFF. Complete variable domain (other parts from reference TRBV27 and TRBJ1-4): EAQVTQNPRYLITVTGKKLTVTCSQNMNHEYMSWYRQDPGLGLRQIYYSMNVEVTDKGDVPEGYKVSRKEKRNFPLILESPSPNQTSLYFCASSPYRGSEKLFFGSGTQLSVL.